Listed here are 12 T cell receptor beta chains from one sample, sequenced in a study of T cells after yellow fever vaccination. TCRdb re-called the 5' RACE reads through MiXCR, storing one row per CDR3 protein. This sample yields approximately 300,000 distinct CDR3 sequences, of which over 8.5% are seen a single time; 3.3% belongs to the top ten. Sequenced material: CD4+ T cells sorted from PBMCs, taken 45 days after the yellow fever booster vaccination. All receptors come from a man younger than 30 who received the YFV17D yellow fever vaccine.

The CDR3 nucleotides are TGTGCCAGCACCCAGGGGGTGGAGCAGTACTTC. Translated: CASTQGVEQYF. V is TRBV6-2 or TRBV6-3 and J is TRBJ2-7; 7 bases agree with TRBD1. V shed 7 bases and J 7 bases; nucleotides not matched to a gene: 4. Germline-derived CDR1 and CDR2 are MNHEY and SVGEGT. The CDR3 has 11 residues.

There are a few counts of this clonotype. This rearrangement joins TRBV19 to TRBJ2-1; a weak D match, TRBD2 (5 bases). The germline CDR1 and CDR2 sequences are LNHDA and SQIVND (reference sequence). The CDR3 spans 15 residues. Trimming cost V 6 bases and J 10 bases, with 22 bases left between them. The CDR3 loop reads CASSRLGRLGEEQFF. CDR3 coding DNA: TGTGCCAGTAGCCGCCTAGGACGGCTCGGGGAGGAGCAGTTCTTC.

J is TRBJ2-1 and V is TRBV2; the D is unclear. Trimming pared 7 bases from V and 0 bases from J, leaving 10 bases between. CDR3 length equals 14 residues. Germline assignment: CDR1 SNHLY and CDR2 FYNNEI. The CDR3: CASIPRTSYNEQFF. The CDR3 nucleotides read TGTGCCAGCATCCCGAGGACCTCCTACAATGAGCAGTTCTTC. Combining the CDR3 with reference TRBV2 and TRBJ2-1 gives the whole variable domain EPEVTQTPSHQVTQMGQEVILRCVPISNHLYFYWYRQILGQKVEFLVSFYNNEISEKSEIFDDQFSVERPDGSNFTLKIRSTKLEDSAMYFCASIPRTSYNEQFFGPGTRLTVL.

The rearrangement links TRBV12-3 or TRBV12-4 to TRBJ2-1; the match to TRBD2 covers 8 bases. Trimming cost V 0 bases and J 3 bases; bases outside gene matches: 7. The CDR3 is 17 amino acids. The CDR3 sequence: CASSLALNSGVYNEQFF. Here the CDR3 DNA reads TGTGCCAGCAGTTTAGCGCTCAATAGCGGGGTCTACAATGAGCAGTTCTTC.

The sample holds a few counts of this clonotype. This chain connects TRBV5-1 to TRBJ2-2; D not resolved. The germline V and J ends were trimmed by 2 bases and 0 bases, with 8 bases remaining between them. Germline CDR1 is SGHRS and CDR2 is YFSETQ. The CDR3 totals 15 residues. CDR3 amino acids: CASSFIGANTGELFF. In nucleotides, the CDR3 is TGCGCCAGCAGCTTCATCGGAGCGAACACCGGGGAGCTGTTTTTT.

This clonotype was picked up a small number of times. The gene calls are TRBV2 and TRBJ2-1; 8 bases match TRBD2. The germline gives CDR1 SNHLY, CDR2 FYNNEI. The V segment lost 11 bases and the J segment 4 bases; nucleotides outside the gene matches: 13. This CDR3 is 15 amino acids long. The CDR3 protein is CAGRSTSGVYNEQFF. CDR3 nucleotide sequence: TGTGCCGGAAGAAGTACTAGCGGAGTTTACAATGAGCAGTTCTTC. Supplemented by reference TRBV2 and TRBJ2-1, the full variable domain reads EPEVTQTPSHQVTQMGQEVILRCVPISNHLYFYWYRQILGQKVEFLVSFYNNEISEKSEIFDDQFSVERPDGSNFTLKIRSTKLEDSAMYFCAGRSTSGVYNEQFFGPGTRLTVL.

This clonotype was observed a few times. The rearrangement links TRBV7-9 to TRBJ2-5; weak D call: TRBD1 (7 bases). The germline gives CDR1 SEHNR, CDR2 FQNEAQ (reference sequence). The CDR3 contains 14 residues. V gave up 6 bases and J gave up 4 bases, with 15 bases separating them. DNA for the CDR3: TGTGCCAGCAGTTTCACCCAGGGGGGAGAGACCCAGTACTTC. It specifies CASSFTQGGETQYF. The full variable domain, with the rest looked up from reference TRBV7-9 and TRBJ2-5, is DTGVSQNPRHKITKRGQNVTFRCDPISEHNRLYWYRQTLGQGPEFLTYFQNEAQLEKSRLLSDRFSAERPKGSFSTLEIQRTEQGDSAMYLCASSFTQGGETQYFGPGTRLLVL.

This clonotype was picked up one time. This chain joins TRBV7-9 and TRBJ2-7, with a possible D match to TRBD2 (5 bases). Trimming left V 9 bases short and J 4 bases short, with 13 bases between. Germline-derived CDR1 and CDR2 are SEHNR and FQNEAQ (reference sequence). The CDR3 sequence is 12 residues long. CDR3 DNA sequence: TGTGCCAGTTCCGGGAAAAATTACGAGCAGTACGTC. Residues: CASSGKNYEQYV.

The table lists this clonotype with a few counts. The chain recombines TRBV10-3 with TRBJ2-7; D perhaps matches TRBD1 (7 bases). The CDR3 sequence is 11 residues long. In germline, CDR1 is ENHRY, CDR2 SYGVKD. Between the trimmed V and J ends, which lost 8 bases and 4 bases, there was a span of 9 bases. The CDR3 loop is CAIAGGYEQYF. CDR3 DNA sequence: TGTGCCATCGCAGGGGGGTACGAGCAGTACTTC.

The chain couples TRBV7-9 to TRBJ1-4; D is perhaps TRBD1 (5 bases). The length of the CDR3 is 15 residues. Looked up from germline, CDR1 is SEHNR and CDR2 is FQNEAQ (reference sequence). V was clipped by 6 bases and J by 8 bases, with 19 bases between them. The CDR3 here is CASSPPGRVGEKLFF. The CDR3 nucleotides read TGTGCCAGCAGTCCCCCCGGCAGGGTGGGCGAAAAACTGTTTTTT.

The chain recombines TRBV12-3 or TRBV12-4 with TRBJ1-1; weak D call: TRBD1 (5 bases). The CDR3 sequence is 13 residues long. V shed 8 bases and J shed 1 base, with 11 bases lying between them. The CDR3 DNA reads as TGTGCCAGCCAGACAGACCCGAACACTGAAGCTTTCTTT. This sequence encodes CASQTDPNTEAFF.

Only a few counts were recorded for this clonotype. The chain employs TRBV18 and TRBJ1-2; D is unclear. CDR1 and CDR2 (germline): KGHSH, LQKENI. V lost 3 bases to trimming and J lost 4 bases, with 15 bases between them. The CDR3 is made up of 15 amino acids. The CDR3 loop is CASSPNREGGYGYTF. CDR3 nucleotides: TGTGCCAGCTCACCTAACCGGGAGGGAGGCTATGGCTACACCTTC.